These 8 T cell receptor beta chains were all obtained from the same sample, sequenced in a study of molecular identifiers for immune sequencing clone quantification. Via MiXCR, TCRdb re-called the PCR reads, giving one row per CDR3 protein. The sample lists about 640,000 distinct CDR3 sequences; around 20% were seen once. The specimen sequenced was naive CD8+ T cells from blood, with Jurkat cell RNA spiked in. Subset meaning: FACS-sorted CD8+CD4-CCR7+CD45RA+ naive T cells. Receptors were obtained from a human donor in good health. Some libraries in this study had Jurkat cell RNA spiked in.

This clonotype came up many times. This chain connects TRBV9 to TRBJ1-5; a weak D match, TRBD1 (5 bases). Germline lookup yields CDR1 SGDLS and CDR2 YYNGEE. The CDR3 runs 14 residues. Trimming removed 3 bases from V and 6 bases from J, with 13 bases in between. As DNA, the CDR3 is TGTGCCAGCAGCGCAGAGGGGATCGGTCAGCCCCAGCATTTT. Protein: CASSAEGIGQPQHF.

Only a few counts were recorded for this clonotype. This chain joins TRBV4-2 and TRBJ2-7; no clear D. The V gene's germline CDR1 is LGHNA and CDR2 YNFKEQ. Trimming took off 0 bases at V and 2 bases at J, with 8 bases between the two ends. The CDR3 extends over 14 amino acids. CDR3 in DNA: TGTGCCAGCAGCCAAGAGATGGTGGCCTACGAGCAGTACTTC. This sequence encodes CASSQEMVAYEQYF.

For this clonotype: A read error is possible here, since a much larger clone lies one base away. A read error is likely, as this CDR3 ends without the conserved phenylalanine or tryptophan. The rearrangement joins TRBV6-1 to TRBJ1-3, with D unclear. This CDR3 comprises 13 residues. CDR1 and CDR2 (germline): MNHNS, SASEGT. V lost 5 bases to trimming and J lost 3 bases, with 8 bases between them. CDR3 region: CASSPLGGNTIYS. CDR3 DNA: TGTGCCAGCAGTCCCCTCGGTGGAAACACCATATATTCT.

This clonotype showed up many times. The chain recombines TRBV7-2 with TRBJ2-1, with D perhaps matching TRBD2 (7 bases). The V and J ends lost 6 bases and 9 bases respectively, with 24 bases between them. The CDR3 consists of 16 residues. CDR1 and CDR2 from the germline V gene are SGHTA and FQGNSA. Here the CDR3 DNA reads TGTGCCAGCAGTCACCTCAAGGGGGAGGGCAACGGTGAGCAGTTCTTC. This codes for CASSHLKGEGNGEQFF.

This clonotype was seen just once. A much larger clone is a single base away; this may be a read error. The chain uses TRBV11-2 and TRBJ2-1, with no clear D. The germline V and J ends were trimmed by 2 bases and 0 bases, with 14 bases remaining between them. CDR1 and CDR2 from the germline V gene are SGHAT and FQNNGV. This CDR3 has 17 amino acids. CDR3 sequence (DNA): TGTGCCAGCAGCTTATTCCCAGCTTACAGCTCCTACAATGAGCAGTTCTTC. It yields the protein CASSLFPAYSSYNEQFF.

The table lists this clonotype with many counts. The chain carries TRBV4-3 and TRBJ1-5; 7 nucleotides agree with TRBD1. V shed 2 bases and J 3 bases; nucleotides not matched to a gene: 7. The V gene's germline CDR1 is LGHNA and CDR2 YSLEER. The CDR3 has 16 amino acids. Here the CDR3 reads CASSQLGQMNNQPQHF. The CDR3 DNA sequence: TGCGCCAGCAGCCAATTGGGACAGATGAACAATCAGCCCCAGCATTTT.

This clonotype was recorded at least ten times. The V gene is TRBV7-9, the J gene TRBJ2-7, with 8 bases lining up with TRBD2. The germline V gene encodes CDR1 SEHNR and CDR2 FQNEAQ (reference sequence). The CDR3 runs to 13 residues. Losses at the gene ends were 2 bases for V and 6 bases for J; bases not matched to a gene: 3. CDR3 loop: CASSLLSGSEQYF. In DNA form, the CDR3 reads TGTGCCAGCAGCTTATTGAGCGGGAGCGAGCAGTACTTC.

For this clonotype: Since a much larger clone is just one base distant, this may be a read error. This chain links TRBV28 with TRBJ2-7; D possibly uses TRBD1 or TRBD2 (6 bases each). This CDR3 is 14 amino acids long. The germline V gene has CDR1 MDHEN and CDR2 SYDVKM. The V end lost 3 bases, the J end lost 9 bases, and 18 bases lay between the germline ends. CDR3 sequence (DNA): TGTGCCAGCAGTTTTAGGACAGTCAAGGGGGGGCAGTACTTC. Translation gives CASSFRTVKGGQYF.